These T cell receptor beta chains were read from a single sample in a study of T cells in Graves' hyperthyroidism and ophthalmopathy. TCRdb used MiXCR to reprocess the multiplex PCR reads, holding one entry per CDR3 protein. The table shows approximately 520,000 distinct CDR3 sequences, with about 24% occurring only once. Sequencing was performed on blood. Receptors originate from a young woman with Graves' ophthalmopathy. The CDR3 runs from the conserved cysteine through the conserved F or W. The D gene is left open where the match is weak. For some rows the clone size is stated as once, few or many, or as a class when expanded; others skip it.

clone_size d_call j_call v_call cdr3_aa cdr3_nt
many TRBD1 TRBJ2-7 TRBV11-2 CASTPSGQELPYEQYF TGTGCCAGCACACCTTCCGGACAGGAGCTCCCGTACGAGCAGTACTTC
- - TRBJ1-2 TRBV6-1 CASLRHGYTF TGTGCCAGCCTCAGGCATGGCTACACCTTC
few - TRBJ2-7 TRBV4-1 CASSQVPGPKPWEQYF TGCGCCAGCAGCCAAGTCCCGGGACCCAAACCGTGGGAGCAGTACTTC
- TRBD1 TRBJ1-2 TRBV25-1 CASSAKLGARQGPNYGYTF TGTGCCAGCAGTGCCAAGCTGGGGGCCCGACAGGGGCCTAACTATGGCTACACCTTC
- - TRBJ1-1 TRBV11-2 CASSLHVNTEAFF TGTGCCAGCAGCCTTCATGTGAACACTGAAGCTTTCTTT
- TRBD1 TRBJ1-2 TRBV20-1 CSASPDRRDFRYGYTF TGCAGTGCTAGTCCGGACAGGCGCGATTTCCGCTATGGCTACACCTTC
few TRBD2 TRBJ2-7 TRBV12-3/TRBV12-4 CASRAEGSGRSYEQYF TGTGCCAGCAGGGCCGAGGGTAGCGGGAGGTCCTACGAGCAGTACTTC
- - TRBJ2-5 TRBV5-1 CASALAGYQETQYF TGCGCCAGCGCCCTCGCGGGGTACCAAGAGACCCAGTACTTC
few - TRBJ1-2 TRBV6-5 CASSYGGRLLPNYGYTF TGTGCCAGCAGTTACGGGGGCAGACTACTTCCGAACTATGGCTACACCTTC
many - TRBJ2-7 TRBV4-2 CASSQDWRQREQYF TGTGCCAGCAGCCAAGATTGGAGACAGAGAGAGCAGTACTTC